One sample yielded the 9 T cell receptor beta chains listed below, sequenced in a study of blood T cells in healthy people across ages. The use of a sample-barcoded 5' primer and a J-beta primer mix characterized a second PCR of about 7 to 12 cycles. TCRdb re-derived calls from the 5' RACE reads in MiXCR, one entry per CDR3 protein. The data hold hundreds of thousands of distinct CDR3 sequences, with more than 20% observed a single time. These same data were also listed under a study on T cells of mothers and their children.

Sequenced material: blood. The receptors stem from a boy aged 5 to 17 in good health.

In this sample, this clonotype turned up once. This rearrangement joins TRBV7-9 to TRBJ1-4, with D uncertain. Germline V CDR1 and CDR2: SEHNR, FQNEAQ (reference sequence). This CDR3 contains 11 residues. Trimming removed 10 bases at V and 8 bases at J, with 11 bases between. CDR3 residues: CATERGEKLFF. In DNA form, the CDR3 reads TGTGCCACCGAACGGGGAGAAAAACTGTTTTTT.

This clonotype was counted between two and nine times. The chain is built from TRBV10-3 and TRBJ2-2; 7 bases match TRBD1. J lost 5 bases, V lost 2 bases, and 14 bases had no gene match. Germline V gives CDR1 ENHRY, CDR2 SYGVKD. This CDR3 region has 18 residues. CDR3 DNA: TGTGCCATCAGTGAGGCCGAGGCCCGGGACAGTGATACCGGGGAGCTGTTTTTT. It is translated as CAISEAEARDSDTGELFF.

The rearrangement joins TRBV20-1 to TRBJ2-7; TRBD1 matches 7 bases. CDR1 DFQATT and CDR2 SNEGSKA come from the germline V gene (reference sequence). Trimming removed 4 bases from V and 2 bases from J; junction bases left unmatched: 5. The length of the CDR3 is 13 residues. CDR3 sequence reads: CSATTGYPYEQYF. CDR3 coding DNA: TGCAGTGCTACGACAGGGTACCCCTACGAGCAGTACTTC.

The chain recombines TRBV28 with TRBJ2-1, with 11 positions matching TRBD2. The ends lost 2 bases at V and 11 bases at J; junction bases unmatched: 17. The CDR3 covers 18 residues. Germline CDR1 reads MDHEN; CDR2 reads SYDVKM. CDR3 region: CASSLKGILAGVGIKQFF. CDR3 coding DNA: TGTGCCAGCAGTTTAAAAGGGATACTAGCGGGAGTAGGCATTAAGCAGTTCTTC.

This clonotype was seen a few times. Possible read error: a much larger clone is one base away. V usage is TRBV12-3 or TRBV12-4 and J usage is TRBJ2-7; weak D call: TRBD1 (5 bases). This CDR3 comprises 14 residues. CDR3 in amino acids: CASGLGVDNYEQYF. The CDR3 region has the DNA TGTGCCAGCGGTTTAGGGGTCGATAACTACGAGCAGTACTTC.

V and J are TRBV20-1 and TRBJ2-1; 8 positions match TRBD2. CDR1 and CDR2 (germline): DFQATT, SNEGSKA (reference sequence). There are 15 residues in the CDR3. The V segment lost 2 bases and the J segment 0 bases; nucleotides outside the gene matches: 3. The DNA of the CDR3 is TGCAGTGCTAGAAGACTAGCGAGCTCCTACAATGAGCAGTTCTTC. Protein: CSARRLASSYNEQFF.

The chain employs TRBV24-1 and TRBJ1-2; D remains ambiguous. CDR1 and CDR2 (germline): KGHDR, SFDVKD. This CDR3 is 14 amino acids long. V lost 2 bases and J lost 2, with 8 bases in between. CDR3 in amino acids: CATSDSGGNYGYTF. For the CDR3, the DNA is TGTGCCACCAGTGATTCGGGAGGAAACTATGGCTACACCTTC.

This clonotype was counted only a few times. The chain couples TRBV9 to TRBJ1-1; 8 bases are shared with TRBD1. The V gene's germline CDR1 is SGDLS and CDR2 YYNGEE. V shed 3 bases, J shed 1 base, and the junction held 14 bases outside the gene matches. This CDR3 has 18 residues. The CDR3 DNA is TGTGCCAGCAGCGCCCGGGACCCAGGGGGCGGTTGGAACACTGAAGCTTTCTTT. As protein: CASSARDPGGGWNTEAFF.

The genes are TRBV12-3 or TRBV12-4 and TRBJ1-4; 7 bases are shared with TRBD1. The CDR3 extends over 14 amino acids. V lost 1 base and J lost 7; bases outside the gene matches: 3. CDR3 sequence (DNA): TGTGCCAGCAGTTTAGGGACAGGCCCTGAAAAACTGTTTTTT. Translation gives CASSLGTGPEKLFF.